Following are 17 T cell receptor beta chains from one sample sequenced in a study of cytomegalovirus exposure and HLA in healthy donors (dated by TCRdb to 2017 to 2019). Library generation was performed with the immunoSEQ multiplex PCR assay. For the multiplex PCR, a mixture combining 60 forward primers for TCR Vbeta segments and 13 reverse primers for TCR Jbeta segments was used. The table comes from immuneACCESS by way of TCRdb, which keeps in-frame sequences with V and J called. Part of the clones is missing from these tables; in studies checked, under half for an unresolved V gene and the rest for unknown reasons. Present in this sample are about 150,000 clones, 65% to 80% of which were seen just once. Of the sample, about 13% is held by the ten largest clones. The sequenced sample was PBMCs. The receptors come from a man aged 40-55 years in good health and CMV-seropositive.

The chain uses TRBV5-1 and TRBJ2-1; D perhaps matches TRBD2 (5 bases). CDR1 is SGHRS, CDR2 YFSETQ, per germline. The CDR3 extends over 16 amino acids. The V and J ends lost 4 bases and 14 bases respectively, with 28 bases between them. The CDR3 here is CASSPEPHPNPLREFF. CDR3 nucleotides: TGCGCCAGCAGCCCGGAACCCCACCCTAACCCCCTGAGGGAGTTCTTC.

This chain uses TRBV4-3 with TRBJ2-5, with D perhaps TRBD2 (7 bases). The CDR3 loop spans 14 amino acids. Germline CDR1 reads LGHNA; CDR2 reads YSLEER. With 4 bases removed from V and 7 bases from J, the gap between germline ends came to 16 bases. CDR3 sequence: CASSPLPGGSTQYF. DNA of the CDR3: TGCGCCAGCAGCCCTTTGCCGGGGGGCTCGACCCAGTACTTC.

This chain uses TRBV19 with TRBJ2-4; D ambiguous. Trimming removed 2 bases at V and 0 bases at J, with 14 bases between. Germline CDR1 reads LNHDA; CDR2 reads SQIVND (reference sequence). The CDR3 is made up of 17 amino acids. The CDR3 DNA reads TGTGCCAGTAGTATACCTCCGAGTAGTATAGCCAAAAACATTCAGTACTTC. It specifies CASSIPPSSIAKNIQYF.

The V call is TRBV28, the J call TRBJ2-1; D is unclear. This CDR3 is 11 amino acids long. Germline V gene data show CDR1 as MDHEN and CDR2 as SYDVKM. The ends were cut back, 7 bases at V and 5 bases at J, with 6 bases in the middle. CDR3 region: CASTSNNEQFF. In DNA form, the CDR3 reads TGTGCCAGCACTTCTAACAATGAGCAGTTCTTC.

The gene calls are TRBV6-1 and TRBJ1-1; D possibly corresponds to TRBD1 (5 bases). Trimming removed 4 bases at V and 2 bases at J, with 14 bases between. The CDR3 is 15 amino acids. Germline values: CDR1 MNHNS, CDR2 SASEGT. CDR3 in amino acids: CASSVQELVNTEAFF. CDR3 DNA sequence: TGTGCCAGCAGTGTACAGGAACTTGTAAACACTGAAGCTTTCTTT.

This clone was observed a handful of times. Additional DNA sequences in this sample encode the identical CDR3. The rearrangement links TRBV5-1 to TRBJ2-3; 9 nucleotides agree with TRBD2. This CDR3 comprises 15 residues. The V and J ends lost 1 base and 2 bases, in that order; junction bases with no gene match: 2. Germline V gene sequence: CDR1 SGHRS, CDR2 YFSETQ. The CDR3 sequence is CASSLSSGDTDTQYF. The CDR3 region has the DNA TGCGCCAGCAGCTTGTCTAGCGGGGACACAGATACGCAGTATTTT. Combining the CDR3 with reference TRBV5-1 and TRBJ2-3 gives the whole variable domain KAGVTQTPRYLIKTRGQQVTLSCSPISGHRSVSWYQQTPGQGLQFLFEYFSETQRNKGNFPGRFSGRQFSNSRSEMNVSTLELGDSALYLCASSLSSGDTDTQYFGPGTRLTVL.

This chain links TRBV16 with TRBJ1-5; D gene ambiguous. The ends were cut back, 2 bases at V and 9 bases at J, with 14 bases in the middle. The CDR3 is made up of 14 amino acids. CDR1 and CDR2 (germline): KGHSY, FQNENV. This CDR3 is CASSQRQVASPQHF. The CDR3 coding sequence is TGTGCCAGCAGCCAACGGCAGGTAGCGTCGCCCCAGCATTTT.

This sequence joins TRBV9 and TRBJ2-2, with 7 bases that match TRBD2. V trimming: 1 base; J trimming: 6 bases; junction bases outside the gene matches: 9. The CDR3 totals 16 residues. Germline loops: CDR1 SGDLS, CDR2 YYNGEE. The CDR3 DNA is TGTGCCAGCAGCGTACTTCCGGGACTACCCGCCGGGGAGCTGTTTTTT. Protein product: CASSVLPGLPAGELFF.

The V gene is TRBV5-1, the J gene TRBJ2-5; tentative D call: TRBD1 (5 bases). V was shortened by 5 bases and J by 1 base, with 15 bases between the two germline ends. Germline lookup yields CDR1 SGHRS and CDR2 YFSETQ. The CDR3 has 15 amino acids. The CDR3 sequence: CASRPTVQAQETQYF. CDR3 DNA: TGCGCCAGCAGACCCACGGTACAGGCCCAAGAGACCCAGTACTTC.

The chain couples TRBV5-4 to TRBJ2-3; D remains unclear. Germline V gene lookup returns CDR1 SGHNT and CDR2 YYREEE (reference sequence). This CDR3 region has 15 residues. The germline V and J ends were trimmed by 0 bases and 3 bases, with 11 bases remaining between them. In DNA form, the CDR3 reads TGTGCCAGCAGCTTGGCCGGGTCGGGTACAGATACGCAGTATTTT. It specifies CASSLAGSGTDTQYF.

The chain's CDR3 is CASSQDFTGGYGYTF. The CDR3 coding sequence is TGCGCCAGCAGCCAAGACTTTACAGGGGGCTATGGCTACACCTTC. The V call is TRBV4-3, the J call TRBJ1-2; 8 nucleotides match TRBD1. J lost 4 bases, V lost 0 bases, and 4 bases had no gene match. This CDR3 contains 15 residues. Germline V lookup: CDR1 LGHNA, CDR2 YSLEER.

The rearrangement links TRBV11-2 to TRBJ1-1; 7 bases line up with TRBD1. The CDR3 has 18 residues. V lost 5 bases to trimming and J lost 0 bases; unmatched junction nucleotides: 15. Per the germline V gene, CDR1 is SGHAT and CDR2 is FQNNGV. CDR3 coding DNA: TGTGCCAGCAGCGACCCGACGTCGACAGGGAGCATGAACACTGAAGCTTTCTTT. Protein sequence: CASSDPTSTGSMNTEAFF.

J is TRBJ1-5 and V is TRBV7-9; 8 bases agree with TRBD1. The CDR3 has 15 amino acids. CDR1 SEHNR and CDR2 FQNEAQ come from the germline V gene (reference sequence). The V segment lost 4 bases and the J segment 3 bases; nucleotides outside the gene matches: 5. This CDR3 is CASSSGQVDNQPQHF. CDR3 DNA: TGTGCCAGCAGCTCGGGACAGGTCGACAATCAGCCCCAGCATTTT.

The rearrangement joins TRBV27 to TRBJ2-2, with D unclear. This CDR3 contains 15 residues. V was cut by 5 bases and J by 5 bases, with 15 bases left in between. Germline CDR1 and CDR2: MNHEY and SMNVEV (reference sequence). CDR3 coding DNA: TGTGCCAGCAGTCAACCCCAGGCTCATACCGGGGAGCTGTTTTTT. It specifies CASSQPQAHTGELFF.

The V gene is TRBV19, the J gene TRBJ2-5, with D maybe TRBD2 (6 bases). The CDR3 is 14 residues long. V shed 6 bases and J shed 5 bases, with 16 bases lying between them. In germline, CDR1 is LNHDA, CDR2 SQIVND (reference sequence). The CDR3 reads CASSPPRGRETQYF. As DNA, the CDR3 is TGTGCCAGTAGCCCACCCCGGGGGAGGGAGACCCAGTACTTC.

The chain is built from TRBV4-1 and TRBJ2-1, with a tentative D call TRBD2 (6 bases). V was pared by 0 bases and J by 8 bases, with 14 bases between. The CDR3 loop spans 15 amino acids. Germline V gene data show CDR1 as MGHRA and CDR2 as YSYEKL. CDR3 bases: TGCGCCAGCAGCCAAGATTGGCGGGACGGAGATGAGCAGTTCTTC. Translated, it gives CASSQDWRDGDEQFF.

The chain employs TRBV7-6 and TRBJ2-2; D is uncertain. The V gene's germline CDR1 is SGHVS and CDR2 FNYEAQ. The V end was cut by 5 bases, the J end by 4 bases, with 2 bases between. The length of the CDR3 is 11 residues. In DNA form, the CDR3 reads TGTGCCAGCAGCCTCACCGGGGAGCTGTTTTTT. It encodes CASSLTGELFF.